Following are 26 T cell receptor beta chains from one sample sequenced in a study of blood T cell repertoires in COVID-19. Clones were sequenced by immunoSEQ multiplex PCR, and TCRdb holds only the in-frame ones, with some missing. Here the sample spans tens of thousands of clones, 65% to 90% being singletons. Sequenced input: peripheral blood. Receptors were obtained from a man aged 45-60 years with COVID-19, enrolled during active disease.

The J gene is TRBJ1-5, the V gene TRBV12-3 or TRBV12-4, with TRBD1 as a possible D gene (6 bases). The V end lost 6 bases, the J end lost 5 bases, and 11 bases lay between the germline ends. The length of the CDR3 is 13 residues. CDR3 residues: CASRRTDYQPQHF. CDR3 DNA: TGTGCCAGCAGAAGGACAGACTATCAGCCCCAGCATTTT.

CDR3 bases: TGTGCCAGCAAAAGACAGGGGAATCAGCCCCAGCATTTT. Encoded protein: CASKRQGNQPQHF. The gene calls are TRBV2 and TRBJ1-5; 8 nucleotides agree with TRBD1. V dropped 7 bases and J dropped 4; count of bases not matched to a gene: 3. Germline CDR1 reads SNHLY; CDR2 reads FYNNEI. This CDR3 comprises 13 residues.

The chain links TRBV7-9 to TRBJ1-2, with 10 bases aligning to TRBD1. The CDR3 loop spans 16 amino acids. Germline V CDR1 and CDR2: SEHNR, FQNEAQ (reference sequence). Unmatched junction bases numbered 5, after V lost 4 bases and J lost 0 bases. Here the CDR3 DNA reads TGTGCCAGCAGCTCTGGGACAGGGGAAGCTAACTATGGCTACACCTTC. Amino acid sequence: CASSSGTGEANYGYTF.

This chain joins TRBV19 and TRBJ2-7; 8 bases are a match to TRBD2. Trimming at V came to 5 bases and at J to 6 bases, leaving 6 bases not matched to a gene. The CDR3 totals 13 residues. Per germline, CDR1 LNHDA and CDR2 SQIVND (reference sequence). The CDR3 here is CASSRREDFEQYF. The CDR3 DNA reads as TGTGCCAGTAGTCGGCGGGAGGATTTCGAGCAGTACTTC.

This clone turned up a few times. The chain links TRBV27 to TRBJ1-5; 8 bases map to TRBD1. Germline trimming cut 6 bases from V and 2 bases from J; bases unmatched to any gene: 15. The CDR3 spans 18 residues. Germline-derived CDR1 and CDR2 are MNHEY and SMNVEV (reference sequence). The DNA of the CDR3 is TGTGCCAGCAGCTCACTGCCTCCCGGACAGGGACGCAATCAGCCCCAGCATTTT. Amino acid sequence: CASSSLPPGQGRNQPQHF.

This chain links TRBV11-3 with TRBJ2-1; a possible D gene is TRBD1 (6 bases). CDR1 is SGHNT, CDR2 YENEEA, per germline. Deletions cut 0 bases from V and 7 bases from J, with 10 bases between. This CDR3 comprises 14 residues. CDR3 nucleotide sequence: TGTGCCAGCAGCTTAGACAGGGGTGGGAATGAGCAGTTCTTC. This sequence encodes CASSLDRGGNEQFF.

The CDR3 region has the DNA TGTGCCAGCTCTGACAGGAACACAGATACGCAGTATTTT. It translates to CASSDRNTDTQYF. The chain employs TRBV18 and TRBJ2-3; D may be TRBD1 (6 bases). CDR1 and CDR2 (germline): KGHSH, LQKENI. Trimming left V 6 bases short and J 2 bases short, with 9 bases between. The CDR3 is made up of 13 amino acids.

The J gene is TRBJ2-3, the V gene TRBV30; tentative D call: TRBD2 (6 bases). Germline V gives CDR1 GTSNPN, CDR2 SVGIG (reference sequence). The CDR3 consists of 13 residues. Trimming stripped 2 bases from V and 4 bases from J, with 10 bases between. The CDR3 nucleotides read TGTGCCTGGAGTCCCGGGAGTCCAGATACGCAGTATTTT. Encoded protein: CAWSPGSPDTQYF.

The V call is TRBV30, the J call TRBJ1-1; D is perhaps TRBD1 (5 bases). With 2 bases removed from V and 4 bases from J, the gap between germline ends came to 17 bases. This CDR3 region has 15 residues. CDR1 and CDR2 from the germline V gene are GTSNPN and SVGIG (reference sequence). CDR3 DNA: TGTGCCTGGAGTCCAACGGGTCGTCAGGGCACTGAAGCTTTCTTT. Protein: CAWSPTGRQGTEAFF.

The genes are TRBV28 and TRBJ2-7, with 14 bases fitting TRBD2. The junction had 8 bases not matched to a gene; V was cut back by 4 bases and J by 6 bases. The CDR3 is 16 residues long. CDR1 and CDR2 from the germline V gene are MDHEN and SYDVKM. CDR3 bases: TGTGCCAGCAGTTCAAATTCCGGGACTAGCGGGAGCGAGCAGTACTTC. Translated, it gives CASSSNSGTSGSEQYF. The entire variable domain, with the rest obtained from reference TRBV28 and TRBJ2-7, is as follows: DVKVTQSSRYLVKRTGEKVFLECVQDMDHENMFWYRQDPGLGLRLIYFSYDVKMKEKGDIPEGYSVSREKKERFSLILESASTNQTSMYLCASSSNSGTSGSEQYFGPGTRLTVT.

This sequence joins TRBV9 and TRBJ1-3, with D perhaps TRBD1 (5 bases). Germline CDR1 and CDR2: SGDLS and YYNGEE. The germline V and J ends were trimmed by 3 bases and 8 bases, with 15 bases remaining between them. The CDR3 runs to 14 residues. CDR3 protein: CASSEQATYDTIYF. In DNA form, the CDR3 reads TGTGCCAGCAGCGAACAGGCGACGTACGACACCATATATTTT.

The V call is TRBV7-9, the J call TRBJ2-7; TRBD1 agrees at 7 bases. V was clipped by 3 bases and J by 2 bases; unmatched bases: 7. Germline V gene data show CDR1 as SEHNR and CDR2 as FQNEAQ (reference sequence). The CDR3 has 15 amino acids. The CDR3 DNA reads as TGTGCCAGCAGCTTGGGACAGCCAGGAACCTACGAGCAGTACTTC. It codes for CASSLGQPGTYEQYF. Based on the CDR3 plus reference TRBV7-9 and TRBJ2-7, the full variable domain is DTGVSQNPRHKITKRGQNVTFRCDPISEHNRLYWYRQTLGQGPEFLTYFQNEAQLEKSRLLSDRFSAERPKGSFSTLEIQRTEQGDSAMYLCASSLGQPGTYEQYFGPGTRLTVT.

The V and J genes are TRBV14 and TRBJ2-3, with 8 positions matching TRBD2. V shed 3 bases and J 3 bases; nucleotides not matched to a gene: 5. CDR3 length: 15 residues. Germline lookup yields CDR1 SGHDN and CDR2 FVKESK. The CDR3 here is CASSHQLAATDTQYF. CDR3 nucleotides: TGTGCCAGCAGCCATCAACTAGCGGCAACAGATACGCAGTATTTT.

The CDR3: CASSRAGASAYNEQFF. Written as DNA, the CDR3 is TGTGCCAGCAGCAGGGCGGGGGCAAGCGCCTACAATGAGCAGTTCTTC. This sequence joins TRBV3-1 (or the pseudogene TRBV3-2) and TRBJ2-1; D possibly corresponds to TRBD2 (7 bases). The CDR3 totals 16 residues. V was shortened by 5 bases and J by 2 bases, with 16 bases between the two germline ends. Germline V gene data show CDR1 as LGHDT and CDR2 as YNNKEL (reference sequence).

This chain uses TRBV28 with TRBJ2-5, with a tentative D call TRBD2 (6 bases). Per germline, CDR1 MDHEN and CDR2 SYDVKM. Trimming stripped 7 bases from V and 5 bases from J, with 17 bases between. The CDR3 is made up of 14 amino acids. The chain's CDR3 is CASKLGGVRETQYF. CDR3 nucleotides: TGTGCCAGCAAACTGGGGGGAGTGAGGGAGACCCAGTACTTC. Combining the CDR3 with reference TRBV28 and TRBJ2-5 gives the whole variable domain DVKVTQSSRYLVKRTGEKVFLECVQDMDHENMFWYRQDPGLGLRLIYFSYDVKMKEKGDIPEGYSVSREKKERFSLILESASTNQTSMYLCASKLGGVRETQYFGPGTRLLVL.

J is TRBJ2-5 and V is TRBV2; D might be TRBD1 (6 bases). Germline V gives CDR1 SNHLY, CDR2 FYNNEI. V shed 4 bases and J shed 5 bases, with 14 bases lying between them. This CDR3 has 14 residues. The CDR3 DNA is TGTGCCAGCAGTGTGTACAGGGCGGTTGAGACCCAGTACTTC. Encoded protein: CASSVYRAVETQYF. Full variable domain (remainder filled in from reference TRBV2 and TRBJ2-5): EPEVTQTPSHQVTQMGQEVILRCVPISNHLYFYWYRQILGQKVEFLVSFYNNEISEKSEIFDDQFSVERPDGSNFTLKIRSTKLEDSAMYFCASSVYRAVETQYFGPGTRLLVL.

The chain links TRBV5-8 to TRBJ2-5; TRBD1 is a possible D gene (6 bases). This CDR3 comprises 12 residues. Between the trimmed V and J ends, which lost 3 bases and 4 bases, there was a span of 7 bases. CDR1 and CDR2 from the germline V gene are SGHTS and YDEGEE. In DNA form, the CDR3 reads TGTGCCAGCAGCTCAGGGGTAGAGACCCAGTACTTC. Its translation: CASSSGVETQYF.

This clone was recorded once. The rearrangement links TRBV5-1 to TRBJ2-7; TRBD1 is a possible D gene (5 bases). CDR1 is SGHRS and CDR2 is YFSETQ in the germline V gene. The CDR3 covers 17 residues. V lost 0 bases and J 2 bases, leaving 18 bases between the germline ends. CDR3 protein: CASSLAGQGVLPYEQYF. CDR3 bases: TGCGCCAGCAGCTTGGCAGGTCAGGGTGTCCTCCCCTACGAGCAGTACTTC.

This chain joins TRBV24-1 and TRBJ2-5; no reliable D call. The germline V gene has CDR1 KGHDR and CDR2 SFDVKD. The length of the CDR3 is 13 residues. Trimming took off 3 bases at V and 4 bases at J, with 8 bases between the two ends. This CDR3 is CATSDPPRETQYF. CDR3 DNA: TGTGCCACCAGTGATCCCCCCAGAGAGACCCAGTACTTC.

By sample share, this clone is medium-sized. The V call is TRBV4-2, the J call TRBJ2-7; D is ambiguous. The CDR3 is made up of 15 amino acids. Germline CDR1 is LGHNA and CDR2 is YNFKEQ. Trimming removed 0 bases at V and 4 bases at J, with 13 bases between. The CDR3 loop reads CASSQDLGIAYEQYF. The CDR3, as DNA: TGTGCCAGCAGCCAAGATCTCGGAATAGCATACGAGCAGTACTTC.

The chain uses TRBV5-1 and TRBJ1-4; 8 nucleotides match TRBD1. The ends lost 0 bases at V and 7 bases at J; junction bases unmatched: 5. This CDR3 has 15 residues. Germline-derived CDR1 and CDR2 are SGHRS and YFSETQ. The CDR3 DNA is TGCGCCAGCAGCTTGGGGACAGGGATGTTTGAAAAACTGTTTTTT. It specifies CASSLGTGMFEKLFF.

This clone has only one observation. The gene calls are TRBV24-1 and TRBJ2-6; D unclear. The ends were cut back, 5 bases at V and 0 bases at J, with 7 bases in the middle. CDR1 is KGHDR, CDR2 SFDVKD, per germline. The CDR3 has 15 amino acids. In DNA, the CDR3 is TGTGCCACCAGTGGCACGAGCTCTGGGGCCAACGTCCTGACTTTC. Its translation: CATSGTSSGANVLTF.

CDR3 loop: CASSQGGTGREKLFF. CDR3 nucleotides: TGCGCCAGCAGCCAAGGGGGGACAGGGCGGGAAAAACTGTTTTTT. This sequence joins TRBV4-3 and TRBJ1-4; 9 bases are shared with TRBD1. The germline V gene encodes CDR1 LGHNA and CDR2 YSLEER. Unmatched junction bases numbered 5, after V lost 1 base and J lost 8 bases. There are 15 residues in the CDR3.

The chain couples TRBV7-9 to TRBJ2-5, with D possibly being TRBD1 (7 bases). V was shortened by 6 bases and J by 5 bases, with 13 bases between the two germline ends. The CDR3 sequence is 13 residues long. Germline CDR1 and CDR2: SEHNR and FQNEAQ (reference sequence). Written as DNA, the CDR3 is TGTGCCAGCAGTAGGACAGGAGGGGAGACCCAGTACTTC. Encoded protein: CASSRTGGETQYF.

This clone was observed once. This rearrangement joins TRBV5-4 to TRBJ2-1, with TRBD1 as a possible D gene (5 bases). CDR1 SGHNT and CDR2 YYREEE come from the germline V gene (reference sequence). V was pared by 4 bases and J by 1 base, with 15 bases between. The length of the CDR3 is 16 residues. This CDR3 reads CASSPRAYQSYNEQFF. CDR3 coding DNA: TGTGCCAGCAGCCCCAGGGCCTATCAATCCTACAATGAGCAGTTCTTC. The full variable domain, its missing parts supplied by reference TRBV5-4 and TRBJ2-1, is ETGVTQSPTHLIKTRGQQVTLRCSSQSGHNTVSWYQQALGQGPQFIFQYYREEENGRGNFPPRFSGLQFPNYSSELNVNALELDDSALYLCASSPRAYQSYNEQFFGPGTRLTVL.

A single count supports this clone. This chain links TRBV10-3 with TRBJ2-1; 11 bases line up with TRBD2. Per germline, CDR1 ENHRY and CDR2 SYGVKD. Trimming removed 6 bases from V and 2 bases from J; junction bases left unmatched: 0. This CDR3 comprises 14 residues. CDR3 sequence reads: CAIRTSGTYNEQFF. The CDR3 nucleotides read TGTGCCATCAGGACTAGCGGGACCTACAATGAGCAGTTCTTC.